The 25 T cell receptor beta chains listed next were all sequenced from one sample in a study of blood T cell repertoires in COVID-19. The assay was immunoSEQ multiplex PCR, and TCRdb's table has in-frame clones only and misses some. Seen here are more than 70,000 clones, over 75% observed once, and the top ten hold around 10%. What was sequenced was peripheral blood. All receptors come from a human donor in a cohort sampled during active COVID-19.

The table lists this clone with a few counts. As DNA, the CDR3 is TGTGCCAGCAGCTTCTCTGTGAACACCGGGGAGCTGTTTTTT. Translated, it gives CASSFSVNTGELFF. V and J are TRBV7-3 and TRBJ2-2; D gene ambiguous. Germline V lookup: CDR1 SGHTA, CDR2 FQGTGA. Trimming removed 3 bases from V and 1 base from J, with 6 bases in between. This CDR3 has 14 residues.

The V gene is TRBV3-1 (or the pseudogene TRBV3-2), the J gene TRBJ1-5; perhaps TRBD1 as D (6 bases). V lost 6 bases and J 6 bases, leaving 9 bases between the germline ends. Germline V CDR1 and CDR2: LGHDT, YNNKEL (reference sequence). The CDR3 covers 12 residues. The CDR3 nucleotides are TGTGCCAGCAGACAGGGACCTCAGCCCCAGCATTTT. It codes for CASRQGPQPQHF.

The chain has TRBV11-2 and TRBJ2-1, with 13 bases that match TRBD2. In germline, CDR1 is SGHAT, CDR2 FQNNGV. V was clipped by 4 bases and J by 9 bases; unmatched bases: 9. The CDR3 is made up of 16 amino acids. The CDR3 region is CASSSRTSGGAPEQFF. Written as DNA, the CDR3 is TGTGCCAGCAGCTCAAGAACTAGCGGGGGGGCCCCTGAGCAGTTCTTC.

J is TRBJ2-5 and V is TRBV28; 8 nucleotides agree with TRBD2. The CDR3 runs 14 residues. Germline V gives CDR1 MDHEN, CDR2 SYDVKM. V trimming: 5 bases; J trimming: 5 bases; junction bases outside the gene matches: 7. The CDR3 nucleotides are TGTGCCAGCAGTACGCGACGCGGGGGGGAGACCCAGTACTTC. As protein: CASSTRRGGETQYF.

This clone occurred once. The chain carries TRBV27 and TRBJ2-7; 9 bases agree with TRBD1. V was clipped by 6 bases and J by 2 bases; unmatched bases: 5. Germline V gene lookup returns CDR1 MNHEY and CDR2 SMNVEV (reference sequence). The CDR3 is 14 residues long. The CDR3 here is CASRRQGGTYEQYF. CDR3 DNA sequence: TGTGCCAGCAGGAGACAGGGGGGAACCTACGAGCAGTACTTC.

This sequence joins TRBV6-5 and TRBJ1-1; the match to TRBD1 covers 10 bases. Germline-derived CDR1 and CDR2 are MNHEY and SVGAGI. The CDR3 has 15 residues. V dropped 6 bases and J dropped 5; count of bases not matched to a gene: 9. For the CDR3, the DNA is TGTGCCAGCAGGAAAGCCGGGACAGGGGTTACTGAAGCTTTCTTT. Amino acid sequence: CASRKAGTGVTEAFF.

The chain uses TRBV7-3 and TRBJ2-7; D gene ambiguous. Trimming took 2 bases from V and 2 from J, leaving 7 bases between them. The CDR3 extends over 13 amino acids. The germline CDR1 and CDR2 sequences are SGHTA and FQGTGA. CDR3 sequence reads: CASSLGDPYEQYF. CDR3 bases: TGTGCCAGCAGCTTAGGAGATCCCTACGAGCAGTACTTC. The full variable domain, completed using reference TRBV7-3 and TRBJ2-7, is GAGVSQTPSNKVTEKGKYVELRCDPISGHTALYWYRQSLGQGPEFLIYFQGTGAADDSGLPNDRFFAVRPEGSVSTLKIQRTERGDSAVYLCASSLGDPYEQYFGPGTRLTVT.

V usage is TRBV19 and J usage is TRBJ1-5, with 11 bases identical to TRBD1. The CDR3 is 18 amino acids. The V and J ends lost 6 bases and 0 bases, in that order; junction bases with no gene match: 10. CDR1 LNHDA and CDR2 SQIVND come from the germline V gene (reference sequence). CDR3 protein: CASRSPGTGGVSNQPQHF. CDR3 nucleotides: TGTGCCAGTAGAAGTCCCGGGACAGGGGGTGTTAGCAATCAGCCCCAGCATTTT.

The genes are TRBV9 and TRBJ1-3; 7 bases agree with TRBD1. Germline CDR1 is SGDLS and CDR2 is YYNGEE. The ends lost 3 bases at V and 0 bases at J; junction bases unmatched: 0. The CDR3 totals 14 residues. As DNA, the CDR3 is TGTGCCAGCAGCGGACAGGGCTCTGGAAACACCATATATTTT. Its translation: CASSGQGSGNTIYF.

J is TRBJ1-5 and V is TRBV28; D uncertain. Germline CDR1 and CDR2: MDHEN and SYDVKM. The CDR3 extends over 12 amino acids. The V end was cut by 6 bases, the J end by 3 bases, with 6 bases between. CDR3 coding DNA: TGTGCCAGCAGGCTATACAATCAGCCCCAGCATTTT. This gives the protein CASRLYNQPQHF.

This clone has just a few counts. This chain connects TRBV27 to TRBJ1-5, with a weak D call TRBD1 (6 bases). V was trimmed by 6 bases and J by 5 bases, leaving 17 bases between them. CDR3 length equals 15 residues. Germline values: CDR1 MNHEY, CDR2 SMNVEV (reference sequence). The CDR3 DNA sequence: TGTGCCAGCAGGAAGGGACACCTTTCAGATCAGCCCCAGCATTTT. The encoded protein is CASRKGHLSDQPQHF.

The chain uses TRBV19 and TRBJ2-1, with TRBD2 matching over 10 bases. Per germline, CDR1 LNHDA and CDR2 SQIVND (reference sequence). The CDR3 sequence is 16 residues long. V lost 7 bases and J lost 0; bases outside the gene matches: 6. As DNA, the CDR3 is TGTGCCAGTACCTCAGCGGGGGGGTTCTCCTACAATGAGCAGTTCTTC. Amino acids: CASTSAGGFSYNEQFF.

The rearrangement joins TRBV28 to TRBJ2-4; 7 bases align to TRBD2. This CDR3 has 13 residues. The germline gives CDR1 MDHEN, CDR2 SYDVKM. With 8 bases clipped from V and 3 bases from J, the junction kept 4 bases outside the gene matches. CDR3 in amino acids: CASLPGGKNIQYF. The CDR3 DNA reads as TGTGCCAGCCTGCCGGGGGGCAAAAACATTCAGTACTTC.

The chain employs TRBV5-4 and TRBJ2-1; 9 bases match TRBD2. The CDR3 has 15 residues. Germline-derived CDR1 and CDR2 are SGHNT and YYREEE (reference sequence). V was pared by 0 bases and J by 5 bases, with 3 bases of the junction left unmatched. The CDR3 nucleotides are TGTGCCAGCAGCTTGGAGACTAGCGGAGACAATGAGCAGTTCTTC. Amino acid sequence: CASSLETSGDNEQFF.

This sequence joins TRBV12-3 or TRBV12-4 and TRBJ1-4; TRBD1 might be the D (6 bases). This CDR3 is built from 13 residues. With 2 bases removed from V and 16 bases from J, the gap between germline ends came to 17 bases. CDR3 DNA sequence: TGTGCCAGCAGTTTAATGGGCAGGGGCACGCGGTTTTTT. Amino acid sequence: CASSLMGRGTRFF.

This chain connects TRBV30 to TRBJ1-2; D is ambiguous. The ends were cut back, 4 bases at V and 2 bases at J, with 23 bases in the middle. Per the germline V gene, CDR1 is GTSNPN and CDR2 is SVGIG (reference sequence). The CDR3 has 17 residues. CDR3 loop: CAWKLPAPLAVNYGYTF. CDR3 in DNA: TGTGCCTGGAAATTACCTGCCCCACTGGCGGTGAACTATGGCTACACCTTC.

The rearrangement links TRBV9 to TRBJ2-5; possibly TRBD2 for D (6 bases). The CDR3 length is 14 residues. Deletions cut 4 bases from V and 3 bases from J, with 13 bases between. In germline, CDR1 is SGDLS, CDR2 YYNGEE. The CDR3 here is CASSPGVGEETQYF. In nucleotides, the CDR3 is TGTGCCAGCAGCCCGGGAGTTGGAGAAGAGACCCAGTACTTC. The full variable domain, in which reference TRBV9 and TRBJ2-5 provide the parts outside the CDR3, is DSGVTQTPKHLITATGQRVTLRCSPRSGDLSVYWYQQSLDQGLQFLIQYYNGEERAKGNILERFSAQQFPDLHSELNLSSLELGDSALYFCASSPGVGEETQYFGPGTRLLVL.

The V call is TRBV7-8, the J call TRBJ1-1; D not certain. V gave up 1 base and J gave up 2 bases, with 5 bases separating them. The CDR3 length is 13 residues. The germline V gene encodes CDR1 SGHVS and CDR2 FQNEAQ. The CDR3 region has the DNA TGTGCCAGCAGCTTAGGCAGAAACACTGAAGCTTTCTTT. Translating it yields CASSLGRNTEAFF. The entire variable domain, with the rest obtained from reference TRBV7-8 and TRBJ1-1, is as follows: GAGVSQSPRYKVAKRGQDVALRCDPISGHVSLFWYQQALGQGPEFLTYFQNEAQLDKSGLPSDRFFAERPEGSVSTLKIQRTQQEDSAVYLCASSLGRNTEAFFGQGTRLTVV.

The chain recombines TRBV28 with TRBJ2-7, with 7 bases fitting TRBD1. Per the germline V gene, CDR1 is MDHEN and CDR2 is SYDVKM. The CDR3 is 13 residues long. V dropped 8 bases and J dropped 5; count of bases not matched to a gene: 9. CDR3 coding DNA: TGTGCCAGCTCGATAGGGGGCCGCGACGAGCAGTACTTC. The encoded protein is CASSIGGRDEQYF.

The CDR3 DNA is TGTGCCAGCAGCGGAACTAGCAACTCCTACAATGAGCAGTTCTTC. Amino acids: CASSGTSNSYNEQFF. The rearrangement links TRBV5-4 to TRBJ2-1; tentative D call: TRBD2 (6 bases). There are 15 residues in the CDR3. Per germline, CDR1 SGHNT and CDR2 YYREEE (reference sequence). With 4 bases removed from V and 0 bases from J, the gap between germline ends came to 11 bases.

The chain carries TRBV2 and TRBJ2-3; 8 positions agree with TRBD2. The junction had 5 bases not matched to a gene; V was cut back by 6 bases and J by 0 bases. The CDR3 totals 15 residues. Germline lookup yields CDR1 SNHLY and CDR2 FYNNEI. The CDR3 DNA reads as TGTGCCAGCAGCCCTAGCGGGCCTAGCACAGATACGCAGTATTTT. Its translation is CASSPSGPSTDTQYF.

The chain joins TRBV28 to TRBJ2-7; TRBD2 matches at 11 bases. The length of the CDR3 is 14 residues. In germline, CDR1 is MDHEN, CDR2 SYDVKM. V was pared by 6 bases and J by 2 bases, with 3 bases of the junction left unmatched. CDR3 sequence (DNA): TGTGCCAGCAGGAATAGCGGGGGGGCCTACGAGCAGTACTTC. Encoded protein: CASRNSGGAYEQYF.

As DNA, the CDR3 is TGTGCCAGCAGCGTGACTAGCGGGGGCCACGGGGAGCTGTTTTTT. This gives the protein CASSVTSGGHGELFF. V usage is TRBV9 and J usage is TRBJ2-2; 12 nucleotides align to TRBD2. CDR1 is SGDLS, CDR2 YYNGEE, per germline. The CDR3 runs to 15 residues. The V segment lost 2 bases and the J segment 7 bases; nucleotides outside the gene matches: 3. Using reference TRBV9 and TRBJ2-2 for the parts outside the CDR3, the full variable domain is DSGVTQTPKHLITATGQRVTLRCSPRSGDLSVYWYQQSLDQGLQFLIQYYNGEERAKGNILERFSAQQFPDLHSELNLSSLELGDSALYFCASSVTSGGHGELFFGEGSRLTVL.

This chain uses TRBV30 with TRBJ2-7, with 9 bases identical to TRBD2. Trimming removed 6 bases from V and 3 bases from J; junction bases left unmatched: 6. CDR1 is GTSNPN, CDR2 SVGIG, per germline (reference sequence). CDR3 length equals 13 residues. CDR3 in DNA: TGTGCCTGCCCGGGACTAGCATTCTACGAGCAGTACTTC. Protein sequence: CACPGLAFYEQYF.

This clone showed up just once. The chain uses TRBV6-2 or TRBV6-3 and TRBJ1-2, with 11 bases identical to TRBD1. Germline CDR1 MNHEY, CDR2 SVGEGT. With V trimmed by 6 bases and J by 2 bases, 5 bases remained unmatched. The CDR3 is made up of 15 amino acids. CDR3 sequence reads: CASSERTGGNYGYTF. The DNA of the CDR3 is TGTGCCAGCAGCGAAAGGACAGGGGGCAACTATGGCTACACCTTC.